The T cell receptor beta chain described here comes from a study of blood T cell repertoires in COVID-19 (dated by TCRdb to 2019 to 2021). For the study in its entirety: The collaborator samples originated in the United States, Italy and Spain and spanned the acute and convalescent phases of COVID-19. The samples were drawn from two sources: the first 160 participants of the ongoing ImmuneRACE study, and 1,000 to 1,500 subjects contributed by 6 global collaborators. Where available, HLA class I and class II types were obtained from metadata supplied by the sample provider rather than from assay-based typing. Nearly every sample came with metadata listing a de-identified subject ID, COVID-19 status, age in years and sex. Subjects who had been exposed to COVID-19, were actively infected with it, or had recovered from it provided the deeply sampled blood TCRbeta repertoires that made up the dataset. The prospective study material was composed of cDNA or gDNA derived from T cells, B-cell-depleted T cells, or PBMCs. A freely available public database, intended as a resource for researchers studying the immune response to SARS-CoV-2, is where the repertoires were released. Beyond this particular receptor, the publication reports: How much clinical and demographic metadata was included differed by source and by participant, and the metadata was provided uncurated.

Comments on this clone: Which antigen it targets is not known. Base qualities are not at hand, and no much larger clone is one base apart.

The collaborating institutions used their own protocols to collect whole blood in K2EDTA tubes. For TCRbeta analysis, collaborators shipped samples in one of three forms: frozen whole blood, isolated PBMCs, or DNA extracted from either of those sample types. The immunoSEQ Assay, a bias-controlled multiplex PCR, was used to amplify TCRbeta CDR3 regions from genomic DNA. The source study handled its data this way. The number of nucleated cells in each sample was estimated by amplification of reference gene primers within the assay. To quantify the absolute abundance of each unique TCRbeta CDR3 rearrangement, sequence reads were collapsed and filtered. For each sample, productive Simpson clonality was calculated by taking the square root of Simpson's diversity index across productive rearrangements. TCRdb retrieved this table from immuneACCESS and kept in-frame rearrangements only. Not all clones are present; in checked studies, unresolved V genes account for under half, and no reason is known for the remainder. V, J and clone size are those of that table, while D and trimming were read from the DNA. This sample comprises approximately 260,000 clones, about 80% of them detected only once. Approximately 10% of the sample is held by the ten biggest clonotypes.

Deletion took 4 bases off V and 9 bases off J, with a span of 9 bases between the germline ends. The cysteine opens and the phenylalanine closes a CDR3 of 12 amino acids. Only the CDR3 part of the read is kept: 36 bases, read in frame from the first base. This TCR came from a woman older than 75 with acute or convalescent COVID-19. The sequenced sample was peripheral blood. This receptor chain uses TRBV12-3 or TRBV12-4 and TRBJ1-4, with the D segment identity uncertain. The CDR3 is CASSSSRKKLFF. Here is the DNA: TGTGCCAGCAGTTCAAGCCGAAAAAAACTGTTTTTT.